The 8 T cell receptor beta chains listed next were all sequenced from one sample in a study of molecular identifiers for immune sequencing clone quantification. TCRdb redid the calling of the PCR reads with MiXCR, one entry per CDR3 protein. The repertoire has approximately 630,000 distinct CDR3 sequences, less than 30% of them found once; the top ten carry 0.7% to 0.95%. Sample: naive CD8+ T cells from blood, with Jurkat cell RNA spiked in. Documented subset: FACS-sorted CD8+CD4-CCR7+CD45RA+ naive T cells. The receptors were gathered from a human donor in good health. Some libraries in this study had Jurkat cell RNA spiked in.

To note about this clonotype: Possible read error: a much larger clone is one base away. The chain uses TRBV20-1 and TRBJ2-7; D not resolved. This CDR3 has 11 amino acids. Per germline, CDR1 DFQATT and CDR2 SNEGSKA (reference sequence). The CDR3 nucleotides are TGCGGTGCTAGATCGGAGTACGAGCAGTACTTC. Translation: CGARSEYEQYF.

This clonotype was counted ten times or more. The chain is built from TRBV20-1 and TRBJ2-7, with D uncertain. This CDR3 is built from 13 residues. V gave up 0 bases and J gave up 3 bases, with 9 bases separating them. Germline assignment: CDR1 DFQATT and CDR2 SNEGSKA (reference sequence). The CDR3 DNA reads TGCAGTGCTAGAGATCTCTACAGCTACGAGCAGTACTTC. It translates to CSARDLYSYEQYF.

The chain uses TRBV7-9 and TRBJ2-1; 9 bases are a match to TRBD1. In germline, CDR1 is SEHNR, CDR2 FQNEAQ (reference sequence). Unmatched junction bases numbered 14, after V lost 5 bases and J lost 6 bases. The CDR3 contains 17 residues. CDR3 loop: CASSSPRLDRGGNEQFF. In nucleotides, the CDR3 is TGTGCCAGCAGCAGCCCGCGCTTGGACAGGGGAGGCAATGAGCAGTTCTTC.

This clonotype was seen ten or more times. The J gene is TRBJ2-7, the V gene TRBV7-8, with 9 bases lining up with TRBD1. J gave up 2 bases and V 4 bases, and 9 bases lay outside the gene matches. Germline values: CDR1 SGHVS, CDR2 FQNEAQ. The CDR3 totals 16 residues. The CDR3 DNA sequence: TGTGCCAGCAGCTCCGCCGGGACAGGGTTTACCTACGAGCAGTACTTC. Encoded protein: CASSSAGTGFTYEQYF.

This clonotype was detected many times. CDR3 nucleotide sequence: TGTGCCAGCAGCTTAGCGTTTGGAGCGGGACGTTACACCGGGGAGCTGTTTTTT. Translated, it gives CASSLAFGAGRYTGELFF. This chain links TRBV7-6 with TRBJ2-2, with 7 bases that match TRBD2. Losses at the gene ends were 0 bases for V and 3 bases for J; bases not matched to a gene: 10. The CDR3 consists of 18 residues. Germline values: CDR1 SGHVS, CDR2 FNYEAQ.

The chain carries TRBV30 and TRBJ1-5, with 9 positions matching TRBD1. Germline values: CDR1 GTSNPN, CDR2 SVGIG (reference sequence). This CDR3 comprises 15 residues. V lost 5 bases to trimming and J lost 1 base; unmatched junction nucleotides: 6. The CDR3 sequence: CAWQQGALSNQPQHF. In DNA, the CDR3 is TGTGCCTGGCAACAGGGGGCTCTGAGCAATCAGCCCCAGCATTTT.

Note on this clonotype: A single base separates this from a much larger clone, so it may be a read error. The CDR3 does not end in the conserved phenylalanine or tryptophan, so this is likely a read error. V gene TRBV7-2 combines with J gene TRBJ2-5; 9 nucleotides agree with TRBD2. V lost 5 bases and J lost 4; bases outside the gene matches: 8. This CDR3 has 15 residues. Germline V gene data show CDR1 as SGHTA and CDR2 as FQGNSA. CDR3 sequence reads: CASSVSGGGAETQYL. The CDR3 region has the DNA TGTGCCAGCAGCGTTAGCGGGGGCGGGGCAGAGACCCAGTACCTC.

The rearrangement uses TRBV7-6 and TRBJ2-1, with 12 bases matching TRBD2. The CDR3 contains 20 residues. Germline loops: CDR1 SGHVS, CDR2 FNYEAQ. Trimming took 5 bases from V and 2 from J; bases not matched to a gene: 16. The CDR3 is CASSPRVGLAGGPTYNEQFF. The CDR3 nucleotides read TGTGCCAGCAGCCCCCGAGTGGGGCTAGCGGGAGGGCCCACCTACAATGAGCAGTTCTTC.